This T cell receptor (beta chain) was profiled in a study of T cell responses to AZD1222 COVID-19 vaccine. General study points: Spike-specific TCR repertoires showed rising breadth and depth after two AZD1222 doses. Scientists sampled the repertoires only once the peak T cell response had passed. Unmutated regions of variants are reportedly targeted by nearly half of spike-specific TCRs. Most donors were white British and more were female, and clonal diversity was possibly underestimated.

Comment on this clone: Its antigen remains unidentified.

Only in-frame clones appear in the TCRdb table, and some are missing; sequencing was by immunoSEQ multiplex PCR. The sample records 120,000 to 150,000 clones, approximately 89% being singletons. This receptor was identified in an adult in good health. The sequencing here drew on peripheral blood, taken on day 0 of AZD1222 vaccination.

DNA for the CDR3: TGTGCCAGCAGCAATCGCCAGGGACGCTCCTACGAGCAGTACTTC. Translating it yields CASSNRQGRSYEQYF. This rearrangement joins TRBV21-1 to TRBJ2-7. TRBV21-1 is marked as a pseudogene. CDR3 size: 15 residues.